Listed below are T cell receptor beta chains from one sample, sequenced in a study of identical twins. One entry per CDR3 protein results from TCRdb running MiXCR on the 5' RACE reads. Of fewer than 650,000 distinct CDR3 sequences listed, around 7.5% are singletons. The sample was also linked to a second study, of yellow fever vaccine responses in identical twins.

Input material: PBMCs. Every receptor here comes from a woman between 18 and 29 years old in good health. Both conserved end residues are part of each CDR3. Each record gives: V gene, D gene, J gene, clone size, CDR3 protein, CDR3 DNA. D genes are given only for firm matches. Some rows have no size entry. The others give once, few or many, or a class for an expanded clone.

>TRBV12-3/TRBV12-4|TRBD2|TRBJ2-3|many
CASRPPAGGTDTQYF
TGTGCCAGCAGGCCCCCCGCGGGAGGCACAGATACGCAGTATTTT
>TRBV12-3/TRBV12-4|.|TRBJ2-2|many
CASSLNTGNTGELFF
TGTGCCAGCAGTTTAAATACAGGGAACACCGGGGAGCTGTTTTTT
>TRBV12-3/TRBV12-4|.|TRBJ2-1|.
CASSRGPSPETEQFF
TGTGCCAGCAGCAGGGGACCATCTCCCGAGACTGAGCAGTTCTTC
>TRBV14|TRBD2|TRBJ2-7|many
CASSQDGRPYEQYF
TGTGCCAGCAGCCAAGACGGGAGGCCCTACGAGCAGTACTTC
>TRBV24-1|TRBD2|TRBJ2-1|few
CATSPTGLAGGNEQFF
TGTGCCACCAGCCCAACGGGACTAGCGGGAGGCAATGAGCAGTTCTTC
>TRBV15|.|TRBJ1-3|.
CATSREYRGGNTIYF
TGTGCCACCAGCAGAGAGTACAGAGGAGGAAACACCATATATTTT
>TRBV2|.|TRBJ2-5|.
CASSEWETQYF
TGTGCCAGCAGTGAATGGGAGACCCAGTACTTC
>TRBV5-4|.|TRBJ2-5|few
CASSLIGSKQETQYF
TGTGCCAGCAGCTTGATAGGGTCGAAGCAAGAGACCCAGTACTTC
>TRBV7-9|TRBD2|TRBJ2-2|many
CASSSGTSGGTGELFF
TGTGCCAGCAGCTCCGGGACTAGCGGGGGCACCGGGGAGCTGTTTTTT
>TRBV7-9|.|TRBJ2-3|.
CASSQRGDTQYF
TGTGCCAGCAGTCAAAGAGGAGATACGCAGTATTTT
>TRBV19|TRBD2|TRBJ2-1|many
CASRALADEQFF
TGTGCCAGTAGAGCACTAGCGGATGAGCAGTTCTTC
>TRBV6-1|TRBD2|TRBJ2-1|many
CAAGTSIYNEQFF
TGTGCCGCCGGGACTAGTATATACAATGAGCAGTTCTTC
>TRBV4-1|.|TRBJ1-2|few
CASSQGQDGGYYGYTF
TGCGCCAGCAGCCAAGGTCAGGACGGAGGCTATTATGGCTACACCTTC
>TRBV11-2|.|TRBJ2-2|.
CASSLGGVNRPRTTGELFF
TGTGCCAGCAGCTTAGGCGGTGTGAACAGGCCCCGAACCACCGGGGAGCTGTTTTTT
>TRBV11-3|TRBD2|TRBJ2-1|many
CASIWGEGLGNEQFF
TGTGCCAGTATATGGGGGGAGGGCCTGGGCAATGAGCAGTTCTTC
>TRBV12-3/TRBV12-4|.|TRBJ2-5|.
CASSSRPGRETQYF
TGTGCCAGCAGTTCCCGGCCAGGGCGTGAGACCCAGTACTTC
>TRBV2|.|TRBJ2-7|few
CASSVSGSTIYEQYF
TGTGCCAGCAGTGTTTCCGGGAGCACCATCTACGAGCAGTACTTC
>TRBV10-3|.|TRBJ2-6|few
CAIKSRADSGANVLTF
TGTGCCATCAAGTCCAGGGCCGACTCTGGGGCCAACGTCCTGACTTTC
>TRBV6-1|.|TRBJ2-5|.
CASRDTGGPETQYF
TGTGCCAGCAGGGATACGGGGGGCCCAGAGACCCAGTACTTC
>TRBV5-5|TRBD1|TRBJ2-5|.
CASSLGTDLETQYF
TGTGCCAGCAGCCTAGGGACAGACTTAGAGACCCAGTACTTC
>TRBV3-1|TRBD1|TRBJ1-3|.
CASRKRTGGNTIYF
TGTGCCAGCAGAAAACGGACAGGTGGAAACACCATATATTTT
>TRBV20-1|.|TRBJ2-3|.
CSAKDRPSTDTQYF
TGCAGTGCTAAGGACAGACCTAGCACAGATACGCAGTATTTT